This is a list of T cell receptor beta chains from one sample in a study of T cell repertoires in cytomegalovirus infection. Using its own MiXCR run on the reads, TCRdb lists one record per CDR3 protein. There are roughly 640,000 distinct CDR3 sequences in the sample; less than 25% occur only once, and approximately 8.2% lies in the top ten. Sequenced sample: CD8+ T cells from PBMCs. The source of these receptors is a human donor in good health (CMV status not recorded). Some clones in this sample may be carry-over from other donors' samples. The CDR3 runs from the conserved cysteine through the conserved F or W. A D gene is named only where the DNA matches it firmly. Part of the rows lack a size; the others show once, few, many or a class for expanded clones.

size	D	J	V	CDR3	DNA
few	TRBD1	TRBJ1-5	TRBV20-1	CSARDTSGGFGNQPQHF	TGCAGTGCTAGAGATACTTCAGGGGGATTCGGCAATCAGCCCCAGCATTTT
many	-	TRBJ2-5	TRBV7-6	CASRRLHVTQETQYF	TGTGCCAGCAGGCGTCTACACGTAACCCAAGAGACCCAGTACTTC
many	TRBD2	TRBJ2-2	TRBV7-8	CASSSPITTSSNTGELFF	TGTGCCAGCAGCTCACCCATCACGACTAGCTCGAACACCGGGGAGCTGTTTTTT
-	TRBD1	TRBJ2-1	TRBV5-4	CASSFETGQGNEQFF	TGTGCCAGCAGCTTTGAGACAGGGCAAGGGAATGAGCAGTTCTTC
few	TRBD1	TRBJ1-2	TRBV28	CASSSTRGENYGYTF	TGTGCCAGCAGTTCGACCAGGGGGGAAAACTATGGCTACACCTTC
-	-	TRBJ1-2	TRBV9	CASSVRGRLNYGYTF	TGTGCCAGCAGCGTTCGTGGACGGCTTAACTATGGCTACACCTTC
many	-	TRBJ1-1	TRBV6-5	CASSFRGQRVGAFF	TGTGCCAGCAGTTTCCGAGGACAGAGGGTTGGAGCTTTCTTT
-	TRBD1	TRBJ2-2	TRBV20-1	CSALGQLFTGELFF	TGCAGCGCGCTGGGACAGCTTTTTACCGGGGAGCTGTTTTTT
-	-	TRBJ2-3	TRBV7-9	CASSLRPAGNTQYF	TGTGCCAGCAGCCTCCGACCGGCTGGAAATACGCAGTATTTT
-	TRBD2	TRBJ2-7	TRBV29-1	CSVPGLAGEQYF	TGCAGCGTGCCGGGACTAGCGGGCGAGCAGTACTTC
many	-	TRBJ2-3	TRBV7-8	CASSLAYDRRASTDTQYF	TGTGCCAGCAGCTTAGCGTACGATAGGAGAGCTAGCACAGATACGCAGTATTTT
few	TRBD1	TRBJ2-1	TRBV6-5	CASSLGQGVVTYNEQFF	TGTGCCAGCAGTTTGGGACAGGGGGTCGTCACCTACAATGAGCAGTTCTTC
few	-	TRBJ1-4	TRBV7-9	CASSWGDGKGEKLFF	TGTGCCAGCAGCTGGGGCGATGGGAAAGGTGAAAAACTGTTTTTT
many	TRBD2	TRBJ2-1	TRBV6-5	CASSGTSEQGEQFF	TGTGCCAGCAGCGGGACTAGCGAGCAAGGGGAGCAGTTCTTC
many	-	TRBJ2-3	TRBV7-3	CASSFRDLTDTQYF	TGTGCCAGCAGCTTCCGGGACCTCACAGATACGCAGTATTTT
-	-	TRBJ2-3	TRBV7-2	CASSLEGRTDTQYF	TGTGCCAGCAGCTTAGAAGGGAGAACAGATACGCAGTATTTT
many	-	TRBJ2-2	TRBV7-3	CASSLKPGELFF	TGTGCCAGCAGCTTGAAACCGGGGGAGCTGTTTTTT
few	-	TRBJ2-1	TRBV6-1	CASSEVSHNEQFF	TGTGCCAGCAGTGAAGTAAGCCACAATGAGCAGTTCTTC
few	-	TRBJ2-7	TRBV4-1	CASSSGVTYEQYF	TGCGCCAGCAGCTCCGGGGTTACCTACGAGCAGTACTTC
-	-	TRBJ1-6	TRBV12-3/TRBV12-4	CASSLSDGNSPLHF	TGTGCCAGCAGCCTATCGGACGGGAATTCACCCCTCCACTTT
-	-	TRBJ1-5	TRBV20-1	CSASAFGRPSGGPDNQPQHF	TGCAGTGCTAGTGCCTTCGGCCGTCCGAGTGGGGGCCCCGACAATCAGCCCCAGCATTTT
few	TRBD1	TRBJ2-2	TRBV19	CASSPSRGRTGELFF	TGTGCCAGTAGTCCTTCCAGGGGGCGCACCGGGGAGCTGTTTTTT
many	-	TRBJ2-7	TRBV7-6	CASSLFSGEVDEQYF	TGTGCCAGCAGCTTGTTTTCCGGGGAAGTGGACGAGCAGTACTTC
many	-	TRBJ1-1	TRBV6-2/TRBV6-3	CASSYSPTNTEAFF	TGTGCCAGCAGTTACTCCCCCACGAACACTGAAGCTTTCTTT
few	-	TRBJ1-1	TRBV15	CATIGPETEAFF	TGTGCCACTATTGGACCTGAGACTGAAGCTTTCTTT
few	-	TRBJ2-2	TRBV5-4	CASSSDGANTGELFF	TGTGCCAGCAGCTCGGACGGTGCGAACACCGGGGAGCTGTTTTTT
few	-	TRBJ1-5	TRBV28	CASSLTGKGPQHF	TGTGCCAGCAGTTTAACGGGGAAGGGGCCCCAGCATTTT
-	TRBD2	TRBJ2-5	TRBV7-9	CASSFPGLAQQTQYF	TGTGCCAGCAGCTTCCCGGGACTAGCCCAGCAGACCCAGTACTTC